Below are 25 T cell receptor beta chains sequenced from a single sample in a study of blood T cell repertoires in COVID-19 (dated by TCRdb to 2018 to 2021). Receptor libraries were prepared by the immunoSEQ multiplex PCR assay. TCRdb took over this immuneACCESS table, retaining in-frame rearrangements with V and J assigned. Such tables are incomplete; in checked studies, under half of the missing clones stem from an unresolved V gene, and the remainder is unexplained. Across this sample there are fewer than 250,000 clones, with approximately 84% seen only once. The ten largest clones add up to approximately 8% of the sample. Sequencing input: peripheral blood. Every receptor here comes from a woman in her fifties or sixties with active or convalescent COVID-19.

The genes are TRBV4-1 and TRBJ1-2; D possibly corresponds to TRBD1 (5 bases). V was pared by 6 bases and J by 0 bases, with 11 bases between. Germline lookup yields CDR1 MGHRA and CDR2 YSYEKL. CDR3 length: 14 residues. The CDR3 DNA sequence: TGCGCCAGCAGAGTGGACACCTCTAACTATGGCTACACCTTC. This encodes CASRVDTSNYGYTF.

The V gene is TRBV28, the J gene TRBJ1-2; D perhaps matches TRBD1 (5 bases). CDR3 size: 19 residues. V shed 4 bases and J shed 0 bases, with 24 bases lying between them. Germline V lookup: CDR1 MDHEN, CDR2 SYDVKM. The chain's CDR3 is CASSYSVRPQGLSNYGYTF. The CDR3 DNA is TGTGCCAGCAGTTATAGTGTGAGGCCGCAGGGCCTCTCTAACTATGGCTACACCTTC.

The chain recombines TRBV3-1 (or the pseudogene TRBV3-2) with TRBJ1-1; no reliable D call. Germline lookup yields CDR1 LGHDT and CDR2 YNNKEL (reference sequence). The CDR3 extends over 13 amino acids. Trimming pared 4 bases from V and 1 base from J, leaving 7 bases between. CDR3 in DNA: TGTGCCAGCAGCCCCTTCCCGAACACTGAAGCTTTCTTT. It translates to CASSPFPNTEAFF.

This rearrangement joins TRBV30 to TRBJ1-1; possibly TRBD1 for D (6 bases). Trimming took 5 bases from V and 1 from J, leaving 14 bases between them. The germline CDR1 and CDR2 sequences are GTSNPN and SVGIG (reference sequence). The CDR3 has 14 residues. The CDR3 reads CAWAGVNSNTEAFF. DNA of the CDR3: TGTGCCTGGGCAGGGGTTAATTCGAACACTGAAGCTTTCTTT.

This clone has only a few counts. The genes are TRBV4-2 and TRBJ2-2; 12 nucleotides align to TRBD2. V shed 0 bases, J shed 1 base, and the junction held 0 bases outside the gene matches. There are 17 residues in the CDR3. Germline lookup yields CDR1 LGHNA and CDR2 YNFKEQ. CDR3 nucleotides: TGTGCCAGCAGCCAAGAACTAGCGGGAGGGAACACCGGGGAGCTGTTTTTT. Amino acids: CASSQELAGGNTGELFF.

DNA for the CDR3: TGTGCCACCAGCGGCAGAGGGGGAGGGGAGACCCAGTACTTC. Amino acids: CATSGRGGGETQYF. The V and J genes are TRBV15 and TRBJ2-5; weak D call: TRBD2 (7 bases). From germline, CDR1 is LNHNV and CDR2 YYDKDF (reference sequence). This CDR3 is built from 14 residues. V lost 5 bases and J lost 5, with 15 bases in between.

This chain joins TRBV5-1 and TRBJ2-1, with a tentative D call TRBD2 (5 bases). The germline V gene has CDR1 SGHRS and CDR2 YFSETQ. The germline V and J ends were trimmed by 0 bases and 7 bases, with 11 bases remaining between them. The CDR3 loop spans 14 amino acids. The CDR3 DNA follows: TGCGCCAGCAGCTTGGAGCCTAGCATGAATGAGCAGTTCTTC. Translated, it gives CASSLEPSMNEQFF.

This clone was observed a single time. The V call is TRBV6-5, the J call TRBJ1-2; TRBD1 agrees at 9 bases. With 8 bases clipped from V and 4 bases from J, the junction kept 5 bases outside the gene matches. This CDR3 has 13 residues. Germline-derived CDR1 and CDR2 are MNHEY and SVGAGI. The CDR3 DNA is TGTGCCAGCCACAGGGGGCGAAGCTATGGCTACACCTTC. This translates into CASHRGRSYGYTF.

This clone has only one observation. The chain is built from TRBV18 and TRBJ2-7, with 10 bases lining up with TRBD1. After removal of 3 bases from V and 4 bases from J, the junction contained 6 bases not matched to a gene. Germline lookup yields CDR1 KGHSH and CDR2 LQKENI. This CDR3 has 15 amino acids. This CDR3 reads CASSPGGDRGYEQYF. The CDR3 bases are TGTGCCAGCTCACCCGGAGGGGACAGGGGTTACGAGCAGTACTTC.

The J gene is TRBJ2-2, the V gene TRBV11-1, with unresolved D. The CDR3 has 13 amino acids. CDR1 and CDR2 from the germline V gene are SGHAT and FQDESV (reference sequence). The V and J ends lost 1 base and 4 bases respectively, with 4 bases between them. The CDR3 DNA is TGTGCCAGCAGCTTAGACTTCACCGGGGAGCTGTTTTTT. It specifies CASSLDFTGELFF.

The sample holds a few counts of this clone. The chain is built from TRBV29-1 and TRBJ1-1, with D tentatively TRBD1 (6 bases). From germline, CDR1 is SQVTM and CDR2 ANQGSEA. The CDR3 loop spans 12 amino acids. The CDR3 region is CSTSRGASEAFF. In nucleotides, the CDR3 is TGCAGTACGTCCAGGGGCGCGAGTGAAGCTTTCTTT. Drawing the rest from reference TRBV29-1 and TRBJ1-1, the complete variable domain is SAVISQKPSRDICQRGTSLTIQCQVDSQVTMMFWYRQQPGQSLTLIATANQGSEATYESGFVIDKFPISRPNLTFSTLTVSNMSPEDSSIYLCSTSRGASEAFFGQGTRLTVV.

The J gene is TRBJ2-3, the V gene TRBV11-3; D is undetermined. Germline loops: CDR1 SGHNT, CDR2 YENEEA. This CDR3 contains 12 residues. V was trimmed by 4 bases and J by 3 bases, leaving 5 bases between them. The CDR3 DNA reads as TGTGCCAGCAGCTCCGTAACAGATACGCAGTATTTT. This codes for CASSSVTDTQYF.

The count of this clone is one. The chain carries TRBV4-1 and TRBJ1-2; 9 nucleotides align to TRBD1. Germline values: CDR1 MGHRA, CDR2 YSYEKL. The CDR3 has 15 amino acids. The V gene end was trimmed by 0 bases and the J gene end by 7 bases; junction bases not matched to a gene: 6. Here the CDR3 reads CASSQETGGAGGYTF. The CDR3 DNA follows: TGCGCCAGCAGCCAAGAAACAGGGGGCGCGGGTGGCTACACCTTC.

The CDR3 nucleotides are TGTGCCAGCTCAGTTCTAGGACAGGGTCCTAACTATGGCTACACCTTC. Translating gives CASSVLGQGPNYGYTF. This chain joins TRBV18 and TRBJ1-2; 8 bases fit TRBD1. CDR3 length equals 16 residues. The junction had 8 bases not matched to a gene; V was cut back by 5 bases and J by 0 bases. Germline assignment: CDR1 KGHSH and CDR2 LQKENI.

In DNA, the CDR3 is TGCAGCGTTTTGGGGACAATGAACACTGAAGCTTTCTTT. It specifies CSVLGTMNTEAFF. The rearrangement uses TRBV29-1 and TRBJ1-1, with D possibly TRBD1 on 6 matching bases. From germline, CDR1 is SQVTM and CDR2 ANQGSEA. Trimming pared 5 bases from V and 0 bases from J, leaving 10 bases between. The CDR3 consists of 13 residues.

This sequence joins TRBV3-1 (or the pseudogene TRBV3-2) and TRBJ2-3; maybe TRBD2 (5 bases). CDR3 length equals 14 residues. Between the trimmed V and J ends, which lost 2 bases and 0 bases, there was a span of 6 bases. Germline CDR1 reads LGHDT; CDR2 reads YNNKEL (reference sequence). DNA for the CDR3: TGTGCCAGCAGCCAACGGGGAAGCACAGATACGCAGTATTTT. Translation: CASSQRGSTDTQYF.

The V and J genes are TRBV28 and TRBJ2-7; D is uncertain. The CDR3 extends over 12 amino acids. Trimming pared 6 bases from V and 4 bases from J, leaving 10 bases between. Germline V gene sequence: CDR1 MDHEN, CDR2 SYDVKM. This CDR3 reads CASSKDTYEQYV. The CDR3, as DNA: TGTGCCAGCAGCAAAGACACTTACGAGCAGTACGTC.

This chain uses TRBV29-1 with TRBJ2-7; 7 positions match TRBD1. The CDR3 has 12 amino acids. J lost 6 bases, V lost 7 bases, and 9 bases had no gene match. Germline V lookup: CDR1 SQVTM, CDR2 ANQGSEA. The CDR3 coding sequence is TGCAGCGCCCTGACAGGGTACTCCGAGCAGTACTTC. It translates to CSALTGYSEQYF.

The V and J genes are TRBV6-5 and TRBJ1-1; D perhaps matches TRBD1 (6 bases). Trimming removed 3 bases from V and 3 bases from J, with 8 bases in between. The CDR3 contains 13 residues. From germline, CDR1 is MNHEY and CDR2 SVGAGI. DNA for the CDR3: TGTGCCAGCAGTTATTACAGGGACACTGAAGCTTTCTTT. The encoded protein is CASSYYRDTEAFF.

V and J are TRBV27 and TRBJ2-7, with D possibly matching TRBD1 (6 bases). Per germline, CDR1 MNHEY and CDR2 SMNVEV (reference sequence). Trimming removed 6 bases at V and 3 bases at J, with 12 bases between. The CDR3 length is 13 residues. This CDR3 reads CASSRGQFYEQYF. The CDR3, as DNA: TGTGCCAGCAGCCGAGGACAGTTCTACGAGCAGTACTTC.

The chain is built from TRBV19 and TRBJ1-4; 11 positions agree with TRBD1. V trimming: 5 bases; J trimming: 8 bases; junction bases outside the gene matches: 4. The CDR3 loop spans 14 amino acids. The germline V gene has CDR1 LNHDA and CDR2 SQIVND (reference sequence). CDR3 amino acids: CASSLGQGGEKLFF. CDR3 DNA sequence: TGTGCCAGTAGTTTGGGACAGGGGGGGGAAAAACTGTTTTTT.

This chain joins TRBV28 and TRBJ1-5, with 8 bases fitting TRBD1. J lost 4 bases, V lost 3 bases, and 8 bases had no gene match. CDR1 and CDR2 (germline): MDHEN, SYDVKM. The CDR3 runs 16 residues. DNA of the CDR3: TGTGCCAGCAGTTTTACTGGGACAGGATTTAATCAGCCCCAGCATTTT. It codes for CASSFTGTGFNQPQHF. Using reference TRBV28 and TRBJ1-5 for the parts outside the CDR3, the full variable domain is DVKVTQSSRYLVKRTGEKVFLECVQDMDHENMFWYRQDPGLGLRLIYFSYDVKMKEKGDIPEGYSVSREKKERFSLILESASTNQTSMYLCASSFTGTGFNQPQHFGDGTRLSIL.

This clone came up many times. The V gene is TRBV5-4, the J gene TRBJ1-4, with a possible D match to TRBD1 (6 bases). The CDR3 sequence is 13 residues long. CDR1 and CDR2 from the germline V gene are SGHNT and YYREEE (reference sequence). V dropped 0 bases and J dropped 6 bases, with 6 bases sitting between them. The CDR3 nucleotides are TGTGCCAGCAGCTTGGGACAGGATGAAAAACTGTTTTTT. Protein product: CASSLGQDEKLFF.

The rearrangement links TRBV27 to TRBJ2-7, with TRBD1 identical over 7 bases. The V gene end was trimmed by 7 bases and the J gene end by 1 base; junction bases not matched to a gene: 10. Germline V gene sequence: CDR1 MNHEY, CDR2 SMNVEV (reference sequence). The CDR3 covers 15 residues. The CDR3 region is CASTNLDRESYEQYV. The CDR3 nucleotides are TGTGCCAGCACCAATCTTGACAGGGAGTCCTACGAGCAGTACGTC.

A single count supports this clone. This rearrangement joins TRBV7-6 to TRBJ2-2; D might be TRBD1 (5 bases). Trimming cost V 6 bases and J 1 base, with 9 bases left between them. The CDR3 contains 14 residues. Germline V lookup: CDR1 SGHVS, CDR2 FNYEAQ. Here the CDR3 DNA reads TGTGCCAGCAGGTGGACACAGAACACCGGGGAGCTGTTTTTT. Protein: CASRWTQNTGELFF. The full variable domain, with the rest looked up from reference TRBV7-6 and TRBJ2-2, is GAGVSQSPRYKVTKRGQDVALRCDPISGHVSLYWYRQALGQGPEFLTYFNYEAQQDKSGLPNDRFSAERPEGSISTLTIQRTEQRDSAMYRCASRWTQNTGELFFGEGSRLTVL.